Listed below are T cell receptor beta chains from one sample, sequenced in a study of tumor and adjacent non-tumor tissue in lung cancer. Each CDR3 protein is one row after TCRdb ran MiXCR on the multiplex PCR reads. The sample lists about 48,000 distinct CDR3 sequences, roughly 60% occurring once. Source material: distant non-tumor lung tissue. The receptors originated from a woman in her 70s with non-small cell lung cancer. Each CDR3 is given with its conserved first and last residue. A D gene is named only where the DNA matches it firmly. Clone size is stated in some rows and not others, as once, few, many or a class when expanded.

>.|.|TRBJ1-2|TRBV6-5|13
TGTGCCATCAGACCCACAGGAGAATATGGCTACACCTTC
CAIRPTGEYGYTF
>.|.|TRBJ1-1|TRBV19|15
TGTGCCAGTACCCCGGACAGCCTTATGAACACTGAAGCTTTCTTT
CASTPDSLMNTEAFF
>.|.|TRBJ2-1|TRBV7-9|13
TGTGCCATCACTCAGTCGGTCTACAACGAGCAGTTCTTC
CAITQSVYNEQFF
>once|TRBD1|TRBJ2-3|TRBV6-6|15
TGTGTCAGCAGTCCCGGGACAGGGGGTGCAGATACGCAGTGTTTT
CVSSPGTGGADTQCF
>many|.|TRBJ2-1|TRBV12-3/TRBV12-4|15
TGTGCCACCCAGTTTCTGGCGGGACCCTACAATGAGCAGTTCTTC
CATQFLAGPYNEQFF
>few|TRBD1|TRBJ1-1|TRBV5-1|15
TGCGCCAGCAGCTTGGACAGGGGGCAGGGCACTGAAGCTTTCTTT
CASSLDRGQGTEAFF
>.|.|TRBJ1-1|TRBV10-1|13
TGCGCCAGCGGTGTCACCCGGGGAACTGAAGCTTTCTTT
CASGVTRGTEAFF
>.|.|TRBJ2-1|TRBV11-1|13
TGTGCCAGCAGTTACCTTTCACGGGGTGACCAGTCCTTC
CASSYLSRGDQSF
>.|TRBD2|TRBJ2-7|TRBV6-1|16
TGTGCCAGCAGTTATACTGGCGGGAGTTCACTCTACGAGCAGTACTTC
CASSYTGGSSLYEQYF
>.|.|TRBJ2-7|TRBV6-1|15
TGTGCCAGCAGTGGGGGCGCTAGCGAACTCTACGAGCAGTACTTC
CASSGGASELYEQYF
>few|TRBD1|TRBJ1-1|TRBV4-2|14
TGTGCCAGCAGCCCTGACAGGGCGAACACTGAAACTTTCTTT
CASSPDRANTETFF
>once|.|TRBJ2-1|TRBV5-1|17
TGCGCCAGCAGCTTGGCCGTGGGGATACAGTCATACAATGAGCAGTTCTTC
CASSLAVGIQSYNEQFF
>many|TRBD2|TRBJ2-4|TRBV5-5|18
TGTGCCAGCAGCTTGTGGGGACTAGCGGGAGAAGTCAAAAACATTCAGTACTTC
CASSLWGLAGEVKNIQYF
>medium-sized|.|TRBJ2-7|TRBV4-2|17
TGTGCCAGCAGCCAAGATCTCAGCGGGACAAGCTCCTACGAGCAGTACTTC
CASSQDLSGTSSYEQYF